Presented here are 6 T cell receptor beta chains from one specimen sequenced in a study of T cell responses to AZD1222 COVID-19 vaccine. Libraries were prepared by immunoSEQ multiplex PCR; TCRdb keeps only in-frame clonotypes and omits some of them. The table includes more than 85,000 clones, under 95% detected once. Here the sequenced sample was peripheral blood, taken on day 0 of AZD1222 vaccination. The receptor set was obtained from an adult in good health.

V and J are TRBV6-5 and TRBJ2-5; D is possibly TRBD2 (5 bases). CDR3 length: 13 amino acids. V lost 7 bases and J lost 5, with 14 bases in between. The germline gives CDR1 MNHEY, CDR2 SVGAGI. The DNA of the CDR3 is TGTGCCAGCAAAAAGCTCCCGGGGGAGACCCAGTACTTC. Translating gives CASKKLPGETQYF.

J is TRBJ2-2 and V is TRBV14; D remains ambiguous. This CDR3 region has 12 residues. The germline V gene encodes CDR1 SGHDN and CDR2 FVKESK. The germline V and J ends were trimmed by 4 bases and 4 bases, with 4 bases remaining between them. The CDR3 bases are TGTGCCAGCAGCCCCCCCACCGGGGAGCTGTTTTTT. Translating gives CASSPPTGELFF.

V usage is TRBV7-6 and J usage is TRBJ1-3; maybe TRBD1 (5 bases). In germline, CDR1 is SGHVS, CDR2 FNYEAQ. V gave up 0 bases and J gave up 0 bases, with 9 bases separating them. The CDR3 consists of 16 residues. The CDR3 DNA reads as TGTGCCAGCAGCTTAGCCGGGGGGGTCTCTGGAAACACCATATATTTT. Amino acids: CASSLAGGVSGNTIYF.

The chain employs TRBV29-1 and TRBJ1-2; no clear D. The CDR3 sequence is 11 residues long. Germline-derived CDR1 and CDR2 are SQVTM and ANQGSEA. Trimming took 4 bases from V and 7 from J, leaving 10 bases between them. The CDR3 DNA reads as TGCAGCGTTGGGCCCCTAGCTGGCTACACCTTC. Translating gives CSVGPLAGYTF. Drawing the rest from reference TRBV29-1 and TRBJ1-2, the complete variable domain is SAVISQKPSRDICQRGTSLTIQCQVDSQVTMMFWYRQQPGQSLTLIATANQGSEATYESGFVIDKFPISRPNLTFSTLTVSNMSPEDSSIYLCSVGPLAGYTFGSGTRLTVV.

CDR3 protein: CATSDNDRGGNYGYTF. The DNA of the CDR3 is TGTGCCACCAGTGATAATGACAGGGGAGGAAACTATGGCTACACCTTC. The rearrangement uses TRBV24-1 and TRBJ1-2; 8 bases agree with TRBD1. CDR3 size: 16 residues. Germline CDR1 and CDR2: KGHDR and SFDVKD. The V segment lost 3 bases and the J segment 2 bases; nucleotides outside the gene matches: 7.

This sequence joins TRBV9 and TRBJ1-2; D remains unclear. V lost 3 bases and J lost 5, with 17 bases in between. Germline CDR1 and CDR2: SGDLS and YYNGEE. CDR3 length: 15 amino acids. The DNA of the CDR3 is TGTGCCAGCAGCGGAGTATCCGGGAACGGTTATGGCTACACCTTC. Its protein product is CASSGVSGNGYGYTF.